A selection of T cell receptor beta chains follows, all from one sample in a study of T cells expressing NK-cell markers. TCRdb re-called the 5' RACE reads; one entry per CDR3 protein, DNA not given. Recorded for this sample: some 150,000 distinct CDR3 sequences. The sequencing input was blood T cells: a sorted CD56 or NKG2C T cell subset, CD4+ or CD8+ T cells, or bulk PBMC T cells (not recorded which). Receptors were obtained from a woman aged 45-59 years in good health. Each CDR3 is given with its conserved first and last residue. Fields, in order: J gene, V gene, CDR3 protein.

J gene: TRBJ2-1
V gene: TRBV25-1
CDR3 protein: CASSLAGGYYNEQFF

J gene: TRBJ1-6
V gene: TRBV7-2
CDR3 protein: CASSLDIAHYNSPLHF

J gene: TRBJ2-5
V gene: TRBV10-3
CDR3 protein: CATADRGVETQYF

J gene: TRBJ1-1
V gene: TRBV14
CDR3 protein: CASSWGGYDEAFF

J gene: TRBJ2-3
V gene: TRBV4-1
CDR3 protein: CASSQDGTDTQYF

J gene: TRBJ1-1
V gene: TRBV6-4
CDR3 protein: CAKDRVGPEAFF

J gene: TRBJ2-1
V gene: TRBV7-7
CDR3 protein: CASSLAGRSSYNEQFF

J gene: TRBJ2-3
V gene: TRBV11-2
CDR3 protein: CASSLGSGSRDTQYF

J gene: TRBJ2-3
V gene: TRBV2
CDR3 protein: CASSAGGSTDTQYF

J gene: TRBJ2-2
V gene: TRBV7-9
CDR3 protein: CASSSPGLQTGELFF

J gene: TRBJ1-5
V gene: TRBV6-6
CDR3 protein: CASSYSSQGSNQPQHF

J gene: TRBJ2-7
V gene: TRBV7-6
CDR3 protein: CASSYDRGTGEQYF

J gene: TRBJ2-1
V gene: TRBV27
CDR3 protein: CASSQTGNEQFF

J gene: TRBJ2-1
V gene: TRBV25-1
CDR3 protein: CASSDFETEFYNEQFF

J gene: TRBJ2-7
V gene: TRBV7-9
CDR3 protein: CASSPIGTGGSYEQYF

J gene: TRBJ2-3
V gene: TRBV14
CDR3 protein: CASSQGLVRELPDTQYF

J gene: TRBJ2-2
V gene: TRBV7-9
CDR3 protein: CASTPSMNTGELFF

J gene: TRBJ2-3
V gene: TRBV6-5
CDR3 protein: CASPWRSTDTQYF

J gene: TRBJ2-1
V gene: TRBV6-1
CDR3 protein: CASSEAAGLAAYNEQFF

J gene: TRBJ1-1
V gene: TRBV20-1
CDR3 protein: CSAVMEVNTEAFF

J gene: TRBJ2-7
V gene: TRBV7-9
CDR3 protein: CASSRAGGAYEQYF

J gene: TRBJ2-1
V gene: TRBV2
CDR3 protein: CASSELTSSYNEQFF

J gene: TRBJ2-1
V gene: TRBV12-5
CDR3 protein: CASGLEIRGGRRVNEQFF

J gene: TRBJ2-1
V gene: TRBV5-1
CDR3 protein: CASSLQTRVSSYNEQFF

J gene: TRBJ2-3
V gene: TRBV11-2
CDR3 protein: CASSLVVAGGPMDTQYF

J gene: TRBJ2-2
V gene: TRBV7-9
CDR3 protein: CASSFDRGHTGELFF

J gene: TRBJ2-3
V gene: TRBV7-9
CDR3 protein: CASSLALYKTQYF

J gene: TRBJ2-2
V gene: TRBV12-3/TRBV12-4
CDR3 protein: CASSSGRELFF

J gene: TRBJ2-7
V gene: TRBV6-6
CDR3 protein: CASSYTGYEQYF

J gene: TRBJ2-3
V gene: TRBV5-6
CDR3 protein: CASSLGFSGGRSDTQYF

J gene: TRBJ1-5
V gene: TRBV11-2
CDR3 protein: CASSLGRTGRQPQHF

J gene: TRBJ2-1
V gene: TRBV11-2
CDR3 protein: CASSYGGMYNEQFF

J gene: TRBJ1-6
V gene: TRBV6-1
CDR3 protein: CANGQAYNSPLHF

J gene: TRBJ2-1
V gene: TRBV10-1
CDR3 protein: CASSEAGGQGEQFF

J gene: TRBJ2-5
V gene: TRBV10-1
CDR3 protein: CASSESTLTQETQYF

J gene: TRBJ1-1
V gene: TRBV20-1
CDR3 protein: CSASGEEANTEAFF

J gene: TRBJ2-1
V gene: TRBV7-9
CDR3 protein: CASIGQAPIDEQFF

J gene: TRBJ2-1
V gene: TRBV6-4
CDR3 protein: CASSGIADGDEQFF

J gene: TRBJ1-5
V gene: TRBV28
CDR3 protein: CASRSKFSRNQPQHF

J gene: TRBJ1-5
V gene: TRBV19
CDR3 protein: CASSWQGTDQPQHF

J gene: TRBJ2-1
V gene: TRBV7-2
CDR3 protein: CASSLGPYDSEQFF

J gene: TRBJ2-1
V gene: TRBV24-1
CDR3 protein: CATSDLLSGYNEQFF

J gene: TRBJ2-2
V gene: TRBV7-3
CDR3 protein: CASSSQARELGGELFF

J gene: TRBJ2-1
V gene: TRBV6-1
CDR3 protein: CASSEEGGGYNEQFF

J gene: TRBJ2-1
V gene: TRBV13
CDR3 protein: CASSLDGGRRNEQFF

J gene: TRBJ2-7
V gene: TRBV20-1
CDR3 protein: CSASRPGTAGDGAYEQYF

J gene: TRBJ1-5
V gene: TRBV6-2/TRBV6-3
CDR3 protein: CASKGPGPSYNQPQHF

J gene: TRBJ2-2
V gene: TRBV4-1
CDR3 protein: CASSQGWGRRAGELFF